The clone carrying this T cell receptor beta chain was observed once. Its antigen is unidentified. This record comes from a study of cytomegalovirus exposure and HLA in healthy donors. Study background: The use of the same platform for the 100 to 150 validation repertoires and the 600 to 800 first-cohort repertoires was reported by a later analysis.

The donors were part of the roughly 130-subject validation cohort, which stood apart from the roughly 670-subject first cohort. General study points: The investigators catalogued 150 or so TCR beta chains as cytomegalovirus-associated. Reported performance of the classifier showed diagnosis of cytomegalovirus status with high specificity and sensitivity.

Trimming cost V 4 bases and J 6 bases; bases outside gene matches: 11. CDR1 and CDR2 from the germline V gene are MDHEN and SYDVKM. The CDR3 is made up of 17 amino acids. The protocol was immunoSEQ multiplex PCR, while the TCRdb copy is restricted to in-frame clones and leaves out a portion. Found here are 65,000 or so clones, approximately 90% of them singletons; the top ten hold 1% to 1.5%. The specimen was PBMCs. This clonotype was sampled from a woman under 30 in good health and CMV-seronegative. This rearrangement joins TRBV28 to TRBJ2-3, with TRBD1 matching over 12 bases. The CDR3 region has the DNA TGTGCCAGCAGTTACGGTGGGGACAGGGGGCTATTGGATACGCAGTATTTT. Protein product: CASSYGGDRGLLDTQYF.